One sample yielded the 25 T cell receptor beta chains listed below, sequenced in a study of human T cells and chemical hapten exposure. The time point: healthy volunteer bleed at 6 weeks. Whole blood, unfractionated, served as the material for total RNA extraction. TCRdb passed the RACE reads through MiXCR, listing each CDR3 protein once. This sample has 75,000 to 80,000 distinct CDR3 sequences, with around 9.3% found just once. Sample: whole blood. These receptors were collected from a female donor in good health. Some clones in this sample may be carry-over from other donors' samples.

This clonotype was counted many times. This chain connects TRBV2 to TRBJ1-4, with 9 bases that match TRBD1. V shed 6 bases and J 4 bases; nucleotides not matched to a gene: 12. In germline, CDR1 is SNHLY, CDR2 FYNNEI. CDR3 size: 17 residues. The CDR3, as DNA: TGTGCCAGCAGAGCCGGGACAGGGACTCCTTATAATGAAAAACTGTTTTTT. This codes for CASRAGTGTPYNEKLFF.

This clonotype was counted many times. The J gene is TRBJ2-6, the V gene TRBV2; tentative D call: TRBD2 (6 bases). Germline V CDR1 and CDR2: SNHLY, FYNNEI. CDR3 length: 17 residues. Trimming left V 7 bases short and J 1 base short, with 17 bases between. The CDR3 spells CASTQTGVRSGANVLTF. In DNA, the CDR3 is TGTGCCAGCACCCAAACGGGGGTCAGGTCTGGGGCCAACGTCCTGACTTTC.

This clonotype was found many times. The rearrangement links TRBV5-1 to TRBJ2-7; D perhaps matches TRBD1 (6 bases). Per germline, CDR1 SGHRS and CDR2 YFSETQ. Deletions cut 4 bases from V and 0 bases from J, with 14 bases between. The CDR3 is made up of 15 amino acids. DNA for the CDR3: TGCGCCAGCAGCGTAACAGGGCTTACCTCCTACGAGCAGTACTTC. Its translation is CASSVTGLTSYEQYF. The full variable domain, with the rest looked up from reference TRBV5-1 and TRBJ2-7, is KAGVTQTPRYLIKTRGQQVTLSCSPISGHRSVSWYQQTPGQGLQFLFEYFSETQRNKGNFPGRFSGRQFSNSRSEMNVSTLELGDSALYLCASSVTGLTSYEQYFGPGTRLTVT.

This clonotype was detected many times. The rearrangement uses TRBV20-1 and TRBJ2-7; possibly TRBD2 for D (6 bases). Germline V gives CDR1 DFQATT, CDR2 SNEGSKA (reference sequence). Trimming left V 1 base short and J 6 bases short, with 19 bases between. The CDR3 has 15 amino acids. The CDR3 coding sequence is TGCAGTGCTAGAGTCAGGACGGACTATCGGGCCGAGCAGTACTTC. As protein: CSARVRTDYRAEQYF.

Many counts were recorded for this clonotype. V gene TRBV2 combines with J gene TRBJ2-5, with 9 bases aligning to TRBD2. The CDR3 spans 11 residues. Per the germline V gene, CDR1 is SNHLY and CDR2 is FYNNEI. The ends lost 7 bases at V and 9 bases at J; junction bases unmatched: 3. CDR3 coding DNA: TGTGCCAGCATTGGGACTAGCCCCCAGTACTTC. This gives the protein CASIGTSPQYF.

This clonotype was detected a few times. The gene calls are TRBV19 and TRBJ1-1; a weak D match, TRBD1 (5 bases). Looked up from germline, CDR1 is LNHDA and CDR2 is SQIVND (reference sequence). Trimming removed 6 bases at V and 4 bases at J, with 18 bases between. This CDR3 has 15 residues. CDR3 region: CASRPGPKGITEAFF. In DNA form, the CDR3 reads TGTGCCAGTAGGCCAGGGCCCAAGGGGATCACTGAAGCTTTCTTT.

This rearrangement joins TRBV4-2 to TRBJ1-6, with D perhaps matching TRBD1 (6 bases). The germline V gene has CDR1 LGHNA and CDR2 YNFKEQ. V lost 0 bases and J 8 bases, leaving 11 bases between the germline ends. The CDR3 sequence is 15 residues long. CDR3 nucleotides: TGTGCCAGCAGCCAAGAGCCCGGGGGCGATTCACCCCTCCACTTT. As protein: CASSQEPGGDSPLHF.

The chain couples TRBV6-5 to TRBJ1-1; TRBD1 matches at 8 bases. With V trimmed by 8 bases and J by 3 bases, 2 bases remained unmatched. CDR3 length: 12 amino acids. The germline V gene has CDR1 MNHEY and CDR2 SVGAGI. The CDR3 region has the DNA TGTGCCAGCTGGACAGGGTACACTGAAGCTTTCTTT. Protein: CASWTGYTEAFF.

The sample holds many counts of this clonotype. The rearrangement uses TRBV12-3 or TRBV12-4 and TRBJ1-5; D might be TRBD1 (5 bases). The ends were cut back, 10 bases at V and 5 bases at J, with 18 bases in the middle. The CDR3 covers 14 residues. CDR3 sequence reads: CATTRNLGDQPQHF. CDR3 bases: TGTGCCACGACCCGTAACTTGGGGGATCAGCCCCAGCATTTT.

This clonotype was observed a handful of times. In DNA, the CDR3 is TGCAGTGCTAGAGATGGGACTACAGGGCTTGAGACCCAGTACTTC. This codes for CSARDGTTGLETQYF. V gene TRBV20-1 combines with J gene TRBJ2-5, with D maybe TRBD2 (7 bases). This CDR3 comprises 15 residues. Germline CDR1 is DFQATT and CDR2 is SNEGSKA (reference sequence). Trimming took 0 bases from V and 5 from J, leaving 16 bases between them.

This clonotype occurred a few times. The V call is TRBV7-2, the J call TRBJ2-6, with a weak D call TRBD1 (6 bases). From germline, CDR1 is SGHTA and CDR2 FQGNSA. V gave up 3 bases and J gave up 0 bases, with 18 bases separating them. This CDR3 comprises 19 residues. The DNA for the CDR3 is TGTGCCAGCAGCTTTGGGGCCACAGGGATTTCCTCTGGGGCCAACGTCCTGACTTTC. Amino acid sequence: CASSFGATGISSGANVLTF.

In its sample, this clonotype was seen many times. The J gene is TRBJ1-6, the V gene TRBV7-2; TRBD1 agrees at 9 bases. V shed 1 base and J 7 bases; nucleotides not matched to a gene: 5. The CDR3 has 16 amino acids. Germline CDR1 SGHTA, CDR2 FQGNSA. CDR3 region: CASSLVPGTGNSPLHF. CDR3 DNA sequence: TGTGCCAGCAGCTTAGTTCCCGGGACAGGGAATTCACCCCTCCACTTT.

This clonotype was counted a few times. J is TRBJ1-1 and V is TRBV29-1, with TRBD1 as a possible D gene (5 bases). The CDR3 is made up of 12 amino acids. The germline V gene has CDR1 SQVTM and CDR2 ANQGSEA. V was trimmed by 4 bases and J by 5 bases, leaving 11 bases between them. CDR3 sequence (DNA): TGCAGCGTTGCTCAGGGAGGAACTGAAGCTTTCTTT. It specifies CSVAQGGTEAFF.

This clonotype was picked up one time. A clone one base away is much larger, so this may be a read error. The chain recombines TRBV6-1 with TRBJ2-6; D unclear. The CDR3 covers 16 residues. Looked up from germline, CDR1 is MNHNS and CDR2 is SASEGT. The CDR3, as DNA: TGTACCAGCAGTGAAGATGATGCCTCTGGGGCCAACGTCCTGACTTTC. It translates to CTSSEDDASGANVLTF.

This clonotype was counted at least ten times. This rearrangement joins TRBV3-2 to TRBJ2-3; TRBD1 is taken as the D call from the table, unchecked against the DNA. TRBV3-2 represents a pseudogene. This CDR3 is 15 amino acids long. CDR3 coding DNA: TGTGCCAGCAGCCAAGACATGGACAGGGTTGATACGCAGTATTTT. Protein sequence: CASSQDMDRVDTQYF.

The V and J genes are TRBV6-5 and TRBJ1-1, with 8 bases matching TRBD1. Trimming cost V 7 bases and J 5 bases; bases outside gene matches: 9. Germline CDR1 reads MNHEY; CDR2 reads SVGAGI. This CDR3 comprises 14 residues. Written as DNA, the CDR3 is TGTGCCAGCAACGATGCAGGGGGCTGGACTGAAGCTTTCTTT. Translated, it gives CASNDAGGWTEAFF.

The V and J genes are TRBV2 and TRBJ1-1; 11 bases are a match to TRBD1. Germline assignment: CDR1 SNHLY and CDR2 FYNNEI. With 6 bases clipped from V and 4 bases from J, the junction kept 13 bases outside the gene matches. The CDR3 loop spans 17 amino acids. The CDR3 DNA follows: TGTGCCAGCAGCTTCGGGACAGGGGGAACGTCGGGCACTGAAGCTTTCTTT. Translated, it gives CASSFGTGGTSGTEAFF.

This clonotype was seen many times. This chain joins TRBV24-1 and TRBJ2-3; D is uncertain. The germline gives CDR1 KGHDR, CDR2 SFDVKD. The CDR3 covers 17 residues. Trimming took off 3 bases at V and 2 bases at J, with 17 bases between the two ends. The CDR3 DNA sequence: TGTGCCACCAGTGATGGCGGTGGACCGACACACACAGATACGCAGTATTTT. Protein sequence: CATSDGGGPTHTDTQYF.

This chain links TRBV27 with TRBJ1-1; TRBD1 matches 7 bases. V shed 5 bases, J shed 4 bases, and the junction held 7 bases outside the gene matches. CDR3 length: 14 amino acids. Germline CDR1 is MNHEY and CDR2 is SMNVEV (reference sequence). The CDR3 nucleotides are TGTGCCAGCAGTACATCGACAGGGAGCACTGAAGCTTTCTTT. Its protein product is CASSTSTGSTEAFF.

The table lists this clonotype with a few counts. The chain couples TRBV2 to TRBJ1-2; the D gene is possibly TRBD1 (5 bases). Trimming stripped 7 bases from V and 2 bases from J, with 14 bases between. Germline CDR1 reads SNHLY; CDR2 reads FYNNEI. CDR3 length: 14 amino acids. The CDR3 DNA reads TGTGCCAGCACCAGGCCCCCAGGGAACTATGGCTACACCTTC. The encoded protein is CASTRPPGNYGYTF.

The sample holds many counts of this clonotype. The V call is TRBV27, the J call TRBJ1-4; 7 bases line up with TRBD1. V was clipped by 5 bases and J by 4 bases; unmatched bases: 7. This CDR3 has 15 amino acids. The germline gives CDR1 MNHEY, CDR2 SMNVEV (reference sequence). The CDR3 region is CASSLWDRINEKLFF. The CDR3 DNA reads TGTGCCAGCAGTCTATGGGACAGAATTAATGAAAAACTGTTTTTT.

Regarding this clonotype: Being one base from a much bigger clone, this may be a read error. The CDR3 DNA follows: TGTGCCAGCCCCCAAACGGACCGTGACACTGAAGCTTTCTTT. Translating gives CASPQTDRDTEAFF. The rearrangement links TRBV18 to TRBJ1-1; D is uncertain. V was cut by 8 bases and J by 3 bases, with 16 bases left in between. Germline V CDR1 and CDR2: KGHSH, LQKENI. The CDR3 totals 14 residues.

This clonotype was observed many times. The gene calls are TRBV7-8 and TRBJ2-6; TRBD1 aligns across 8 bases. The CDR3 sequence is 22 residues long. The V segment lost 5 bases and the J segment 4 bases; nucleotides outside the gene matches: 25. Germline CDR1 SGHVS, CDR2 FQNEAQ. The CDR3 DNA sequence: TGTGCCAGCAGCATTCAGCCAGGGGGCGGCCTTCGGTCCCCGTCGGGGGCCAACGTCCTGACTTTC. It specifies CASSIQPGGGLRSPSGANVLTF.

The table lists this clonotype with a few counts. The chain recombines TRBV6-5 with TRBJ2-2, with D possibly TRBD2 on 6 matching bases. V shed 6 bases and J shed 4 bases, with 12 bases lying between them. Per germline, CDR1 MNHEY and CDR2 SVGAGI. This CDR3 is 14 amino acids long. This CDR3 reads CASSRGSTTGELFF. The CDR3 DNA reads TGTGCCAGCAGCCGGGGGTCAACCACCGGGGAGCTGTTTTTT.

This clonotype qualifies as medium-sized. The chain uses TRBV20-1 and TRBJ2-7; TRBD2 is a possible D gene (7 bases). Per the germline V gene, CDR1 is DFQATT and CDR2 is SNEGSKA (reference sequence). V lost 3 bases, J lost 4 bases, and 13 bases lay in between. This CDR3 comprises 13 residues. The CDR3 nucleotides read TGCAGTGCTAGGGGGGGGCGGGAATACGAGCAGTACTTC. Translated, it gives CSARGGREYEQYF.